Detailed here is one T cell receptor (beta chain). Its antigen is not identified. The V gene's germline CDR1 is LGHDT and CDR2 YNNKEL (reference sequence). The CDR3 consists of 14 residues. Trimming took 0 bases from V and 7 from J, leaving 13 bases between them. The sample is drawn from a study of regulatory T cells in long-lasting Graves disease. Study in general: The term persistent Graves' disease signified upward of 5 years on antithyroid drugs with positive TSH receptor antibodies.

Study findings and constraints: Persistent disease exhibited a predilection for TRBV28, TRBJ1-2 and TRBJ2-5.

The time point here: persistent/refractory GD, antithyroid drugs over 5 years with positive TRAb. TCR sequences were obtained from RNA taken from PBMCs. Arm-PCR with iRepertoire HTBI primers amplified the CDR3 regions for these TCR beta libraries. TCRdb itself ran the multiplex PCR reads through MiXCR, one entry per CDR3 protein. The repertoire holds about 460,000 distinct CDR3 sequences, with around a fifth as singletons. The sample was peripheral blood mononuclear cells (PBMCs), taken when the disease was refractory, from a patient treated with antithyroid drugs. The receptor was isolated from a female donor with Graves disease. The rearrangement links TRBV3-1 to TRBJ2-7; D gene unclear. CDR3 DNA sequence: TGTGCCAGCAGCCAAGACAGCTTGCGGTGGGAGCAGTACTTC. This encodes CASSQDSLRWEQYF.